This T cell receptor (beta chain) was recovered during a study of T-cell memory formation after mild COVID-19. On the study more broadly: Clusters of TCRs were largely donor specific. Study outcomes and limitations: CM and EM subsets held most contracting CD4+ clones; EMRA held CD8+ ones. Pre-infection memory contained some responding clones, which suggested that cross-reactive memory had joined.

With regard to this clonotype: Its cognate antigen is unknown.

In TCRdb, the 5' RACE reads were re-called with MiXCR into one record per CDR3 protein. The data hold 450,000 to 650,000 distinct CDR3 sequences, with roughly 18% observed a single time. J was trimmed by 4 bases and V by 5 bases; bases with no gene match: 8. Germline values: CDR1 SGHVS, CDR2 FNYEAQ. The CDR3 sequence is 15 residues long. The J gene is TRBJ2-5, the V gene TRBV7-6, with 9 bases aligning to TRBD1. The sample consisted of PBMCs or a T cell subset sorted from them (not recorded which). The sequence was obtained from an adult woman who had mild COVID-19 (a few samples of this study predate the infection). Cell type and time point are not known. The CDR3 DNA is TGTGCCAGCAGCCTCGCGGACAGGGGACCAGAGACCCAGTACTTC. It is translated as CASSLADRGPETQYF.